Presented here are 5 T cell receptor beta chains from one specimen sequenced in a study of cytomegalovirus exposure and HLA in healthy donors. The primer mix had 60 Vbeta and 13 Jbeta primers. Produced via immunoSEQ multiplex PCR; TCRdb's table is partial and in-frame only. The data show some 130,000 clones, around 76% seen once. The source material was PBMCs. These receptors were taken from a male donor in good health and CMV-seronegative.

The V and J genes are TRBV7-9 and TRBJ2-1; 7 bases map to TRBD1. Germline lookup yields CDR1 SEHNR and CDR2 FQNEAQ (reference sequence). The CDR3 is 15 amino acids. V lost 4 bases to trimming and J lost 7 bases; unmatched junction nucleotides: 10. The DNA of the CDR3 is TGTGCCAGCAGCTCCTCGACAGGGAAATTAAATGAGCAGTTCTTC. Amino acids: CASSSSTGKLNEQFF.

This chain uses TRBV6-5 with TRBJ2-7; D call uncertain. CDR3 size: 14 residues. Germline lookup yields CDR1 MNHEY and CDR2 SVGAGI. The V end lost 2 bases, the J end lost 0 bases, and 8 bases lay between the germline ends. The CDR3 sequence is CASSYEVGSYEQYF. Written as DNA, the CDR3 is TGTGCCAGCAGTTACGAGGTGGGCTCCTACGAGCAGTACTTC.

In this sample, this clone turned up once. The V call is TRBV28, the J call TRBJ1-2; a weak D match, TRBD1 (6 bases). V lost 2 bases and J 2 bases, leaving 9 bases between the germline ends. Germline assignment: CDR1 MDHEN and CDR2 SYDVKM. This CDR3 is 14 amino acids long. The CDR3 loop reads CASSLTGLNYGYTF. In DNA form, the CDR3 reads TGTGCCAGCAGTTTAACAGGGCTCAACTATGGCTACACCTTC.

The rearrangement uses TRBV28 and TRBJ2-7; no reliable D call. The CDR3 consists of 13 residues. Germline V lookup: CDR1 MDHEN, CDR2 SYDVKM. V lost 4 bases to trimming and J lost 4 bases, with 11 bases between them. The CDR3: CASSSTQVYEQYF. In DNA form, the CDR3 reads TGTGCCAGCAGTTCCACCCAGGTTTACGAGCAGTACTTC.

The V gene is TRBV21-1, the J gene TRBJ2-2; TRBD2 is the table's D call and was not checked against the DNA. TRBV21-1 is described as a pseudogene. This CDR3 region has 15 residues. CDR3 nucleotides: TGTGCCAGCAGCAAAGCGTTGAGGTACACCGGGGAGCTGTTTTTT. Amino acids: CASSKALRYTGELFF.